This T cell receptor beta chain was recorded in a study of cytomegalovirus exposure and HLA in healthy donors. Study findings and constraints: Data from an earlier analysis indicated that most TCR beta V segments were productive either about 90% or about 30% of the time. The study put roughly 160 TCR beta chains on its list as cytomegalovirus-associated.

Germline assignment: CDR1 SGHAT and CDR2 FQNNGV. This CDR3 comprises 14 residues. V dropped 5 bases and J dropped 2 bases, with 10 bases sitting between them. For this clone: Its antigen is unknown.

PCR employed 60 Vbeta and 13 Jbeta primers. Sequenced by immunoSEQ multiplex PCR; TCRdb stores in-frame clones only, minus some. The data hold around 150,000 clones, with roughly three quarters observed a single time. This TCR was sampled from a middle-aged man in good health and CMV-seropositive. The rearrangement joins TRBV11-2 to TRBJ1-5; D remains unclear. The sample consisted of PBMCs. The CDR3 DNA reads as TGTGCCAGCAGCCAAGGAGGAGGCAATCAGCCCCAGCATTTT. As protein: CASSQGGGNQPQHF.